This T cell receptor beta chain was sequenced for a study of technical replicates of blood from several donors. TCRdb keeps only in-frame clones here, not all; method: immunoSEQ multiplex PCR. The sample contains around 81,000 clones, 95% of which appear only once. Unmatched junction bases numbered 1, after V lost 2 bases and J lost 3 bases. The CDR3 is 13 amino acids. CDR1 SGHKS and CDR2 YYEKEE come from the germline V gene (reference sequence). Sequenced sample: T cells isolated from PBMCs. This TCR was sampled from a human donor in good health. The chain has TRBV5-5 and TRBJ1-1; TRBD1 agrees at 7 bases. The CDR3 region is CASSFQGDTEAFF. The DNA for the CDR3 is TGTGCCAGCAGCTTTCAGGGGGACACTGAAGCTTTCTTT.